This T cell receptor (beta chain) was recovered during a study of siplizumab effects on memory and regulatory T cells. For this clone: Its antigen remains unknown.

CDR1 MGHRA and CDR2 YSYEKL come from the germline V gene. This CDR3 contains 16 residues. J lost 5 bases, V lost 3 bases, and 11 bases had no gene match. About 10^5 TCR templates were assayed per sample. Profiled with immunoSEQ multiplex PCR; TCRdb holds only in-frame clones, not every one. This sample yields under 140,000 clones, of which roughly 92% are seen a single time; 1.3% belongs to the top ten. Study-wide points: Of the alloreactive clones, only a minor fraction mapped to unstimulated subsets. The diversity of naive T cells seemed greater than that of memory cells, and their alloresponse contribution seemed major. Suppressive capability of dividing Tregs from siplizumab cultures went unverified.

Sequencing was performed on CD4+ T cells sorted from blood. The clonotype was recovered from a human donor in good health. This chain links TRBV4-1 with TRBJ1-1; 8 bases fit TRBD1. The DNA of the CDR3 is TGCGCCAGCAGCCACGGCAGGGGGCTGGTGAGGACTGAAGCTTTCTTT. Translation gives CASSHGRGLVRTEAFF.